This TCR beta chain was sequenced for a study of post-analysis software for immune sequencing data. Regarding the study as a whole: TRBV5-6, TRBV5-1 and TRBV20-1 belonged to a set of roughly five TRBV segments that were more frequent in patients than controls. Significantly lower normalized Chao1 diversity was found in patients with multiple sclerosis relative to controls.

Tagging with unique molecular identifiers was a feature of the TCR beta cDNA libraries. Each batch of about 0.95 to 11 million T cells produced around 460,000 cDNA molecules. TCRdb ran MiXCR on the PCR reads and lists one entry per CDR3 protein. The sample yields some 260,000 distinct CDR3 sequences, 36% seen once. Worth noting for this clonotype: Its antigen is still unknown.

V trimming: 0 bases; J trimming: 5 bases; junction bases outside the gene matches: 9. The CDR3 sequence is 16 residues long. CDR1 is SEHNR, CDR2 FQNEAQ, per germline (reference sequence). This receptor was taken from a girl under 18 with multiple sclerosis. The rearrangement joins TRBV7-9 to TRBJ2-7; TRBD2 matches at 8 bases. The sequenced material came from blood. The CDR3 loop is CASSLARISGIDEQYF. CDR3 DNA: TGTGCCAGCAGCTTAGCCCGAATTAGCGGGATTGACGAGCAGTACTTC.